Following are 13 T cell receptor beta chains from one sample sequenced in a study of identifying expanded T cells in peripheral blood. Profiled with immunoSEQ multiplex PCR; TCRdb holds only in-frame clones, not every one. Among under 150,000 clones listed, about 88% were seen once. The sequenced sample was blood. All receptors come from a person aged 18 to 75 in good health.

V gene TRBV16 combines with J gene TRBJ2-7, with TRBD1 as a possible D gene (7 bases). The CDR3 consists of 15 residues. Trimming cost V 1 base and J 5 bases, with 15 bases left between them. In germline, CDR1 is KGHSY, CDR2 FQNENV. CDR3 amino acids: CASSQFVSGGNEQYF. The CDR3 nucleotides are TGTGCCAGCAGCCAATTTGTATCAGGGGGGAACGAGCAGTACTTC.

J is TRBJ2-5 and V is TRBV2; TRBD1 might be the D (6 bases). The germline V gene encodes CDR1 SNHLY and CDR2 FYNNEI. This CDR3 region has 13 residues. Trimming removed 6 bases from V and 3 bases from J, with 11 bases in between. The chain's CDR3 is CASRVYREETQYF. The CDR3 region has the DNA TGTGCCAGCAGAGTCTACAGGGAAGAGACCCAGTACTTC.

The chain has TRBV6-6 and TRBJ1-1; D not certain. Per the germline V gene, CDR1 is MNHNY and CDR2 is SVGAGI (reference sequence). V dropped 6 bases and J dropped 0 bases, with 11 bases sitting between them. The CDR3 length is 14 residues. CDR3 loop: CASSLRVMNTEAFF. The CDR3 DNA reads as TGTGCCAGCAGCCTAAGGGTGATGAACACTGAAGCTTTCTTT.

The gene calls are TRBV29-1 and TRBJ2-7; 7 nucleotides line up with TRBD2. The germline gives CDR1 SQVTM, CDR2 ANQGSEA. The CDR3 length is 12 residues. V lost 8 bases to trimming and J lost 3 bases; unmatched junction nucleotides: 7. The CDR3 region has the DNA TGCAGCATCACAGAGCGGGACTACGAGCAGTACTTC. Translating it yields CSITERDYEQYF.

This chain joins TRBV7-9 and TRBJ2-7; D not certain. Trimming removed 5 bases from V and 2 bases from J, with 7 bases in between. Germline V gives CDR1 SEHNR, CDR2 FQNEAQ (reference sequence). The CDR3 runs to 12 residues. The CDR3 DNA is TGTGCCAGCAGCCCCGACCCCTACGAGCAGTACTTC. This encodes CASSPDPYEQYF.

This clone has just one count. The chain couples TRBV7-3 to TRBJ2-5, with 11 bases matching TRBD2. This CDR3 contains 14 residues. V lost 5 bases to trimming and J lost 3 bases; unmatched junction nucleotides: 2. CDR1 and CDR2 from the germline V gene are SGHTA and FQGTGA. The DNA for the CDR3 is TGTGCCAGCAGCGTGACTAGCGGGAAAGAGACCCAGTACTTC. Its protein is CASSVTSGKETQYF.

In nucleotides, the CDR3 is TGTGCCAGCAGCTTAGGGACAGTCTCTGGAAACACCATATATTTT. Translating gives CASSLGTVSGNTIYF. V usage is TRBV7-9 and J usage is TRBJ1-3, with D possibly TRBD1 on 6 matching bases. CDR3 length equals 15 residues. The ends were cut back, 1 base at V and 0 bases at J, with 7 bases in the middle. Looked up from germline, CDR1 is SEHNR and CDR2 is FQNEAQ (reference sequence).

The CDR3 sequence is CASARGRPPQGKQFF. CDR3 nucleotide sequence: TGTGCCAGTGCACGAGGCAGGCCACCCCAGGGAAAGCAGTTCTTC. The rearrangement links TRBV6-5 to TRBJ2-1; a weak D match, TRBD1 (5 bases). The CDR3 consists of 15 residues. From germline, CDR1 is MNHEY and CDR2 SVGAGI. V was trimmed by 9 bases and J by 11 bases, leaving 26 bases between them.

The chain combines TRBV7-3 with TRBJ2-3, with 8 bases that match TRBD2. The CDR3 runs 22 residues. After removal of 2 bases from V and 4 bases from J, the junction contained 26 bases not matched to a gene. The V gene's germline CDR1 is SGHTA and CDR2 FQGTGA. DNA for the CDR3: TGTGCCAGCAGCTTAGTTGCGGCAGGAGGGTTTGCAGCGGGAGAGGGAGCAGATACGCAGTATTTT. Encoded protein: CASSLVAAGGFAAGEGADTQYF. Full variable domain (outside the CDR3, taken from reference TRBV7-3 and TRBJ2-3): GAGVSQTPSNKVTEKGKYVELRCDPISGHTALYWYRQSLGQGPEFLIYFQGTGAADDSGLPNDRFFAVRPEGSVSTLKIQRTERGDSAVYLCASSLVAAGGFAAGEGADTQYFGPGTRLTVL.

The rearrangement joins TRBV5-1 to TRBJ1-1, with 8 bases lining up with TRBD1. The CDR3 runs 16 residues. The V gene end was trimmed by 4 bases and the J gene end by 0 bases; junction bases not matched to a gene: 8. Germline V gives CDR1 SGHRS, CDR2 YFSETQ. The CDR3 loop is CASSPGQGGMNTEAFF. The CDR3 nucleotides read TGCGCCAGCAGCCCAGGACAGGGAGGTATGAACACTGAAGCTTTCTTT.

This clone was counted a few times. The V call is TRBV27, the J call TRBJ1-2, with a tentative D call TRBD1 (6 bases). Looked up from germline, CDR1 is MNHEY and CDR2 is SMNVEV (reference sequence). The germline V and J ends were trimmed by 10 bases and 5 bases, with 17 bases remaining between them. The CDR3 covers 13 residues. The CDR3 nucleotides read TGTGCCACAACTAAGGGGGATACATATGGCTACACCTTC. Residues: CATTKGDTYGYTF.

This clone has a single count. V is TRBV21-1 and J is TRBJ1-6; no DNA check was done on the table's D call, TRBD1. TRBV21-1 is a pseudogene locus. CDR3 length: 18 residues. The CDR3 loop reads CASSNSTGGIRFCSPLHF. The DNA for the CDR3 is TGTGCCAGCAGCAATTCGACAGGGGGCATTAGGTTTTGTTCACCCCTCCACTTT.

A few counts support this clone. The chain employs TRBV14 and TRBJ1-2; possible D gene TRBD1, 5 bases. This CDR3 comprises 15 residues. CDR1 is SGHDN and CDR2 is FVKESK in the germline V gene. V dropped 4 bases and J dropped 6 bases, with 18 bases sitting between them. CDR3 nucleotides: TGTGCCAGCAGCCCGCAGGGCGAGCGGCTCCATGGCTACACCTTC. This gives the protein CASSPQGERLHGYTF. Full variable domain (remainder filled in from reference TRBV14 and TRBJ1-2): EAGVTQFPSHSVIEKGQTVTLRCDPISGHDNLYWYRRVMGKEIKFLLHFVKESKQDESGMPNNRFLAERTGGTYSTLKVQPAELEDSGVYFCASSPQGERLHGYTFGSGTRLTVV.